This T cell receptor beta chain was obtained from a study of CD8+ T cells in alopecia areata. About the study: Percent of scalp involved defined treated patients' severity scores.

Looked up from germline, CDR1 is MNHNS and CDR2 is SASEGT. Trimming stripped 3 bases from V and 0 bases from J, with 12 bases between. The CDR3 spans 16 residues. There are a few counts of this clone. Noted treatment: oral pan-JAK inhibitor, 5-10 mg twice daily. Extracted from the samples, RNA was reverse transcribed into cDNA to serve as the sequencing template. The assay was immunoSEQ multiplex PCR, and TCRdb's table has in-frame clones only and misses some. The data contain over 150,000 clones, 60% of them seen just once; the ten biggest clones take up approximately 15%. The specimen comprised CD4+ T cells sorted from blood, sampled at week 24, from a patient treated with tofacitinib. The TCR originated in a human donor with alopecia areata. The chain recombines TRBV6-1 with TRBJ1-5, with D unclear. This CDR3 is CASSEAGPTSNQPQHF. Written as DNA, the CDR3 is TGTGCCAGCAGTGAGGCGGGTCCTACTAGCAATCAGCCCCAGCATTTT.